This T cell receptor beta chain was sequenced during a study of cytomegalovirus exposure and HLA in healthy donors. Study findings and constraints: Later analysis showed TCR association rates varying by HLA locus, highest for DRB1 and lowest for HLA-C. Cytomegalovirus-associated TCR beta chains were listed, numbering 150 to 200.

PCR amplification relied on 60 Vbeta primers (plus 13 Jbeta primers). The repertoire was sequenced with immunoSEQ multiplex PCR; TCRdb's copy has only in-frame clones and lacks some. The sample comprises approximately 180,000 clones, around four fifths of which are singletons, and more than 3% rests with the top ten. There are 16 residues in the CDR3. The germline CDR1 and CDR2 sequences are SGHTA and FQGTGA. V lost 0 bases, J lost 7 bases, and 3 bases stayed unmatched. Concerning this clone: Antigen unknown.

V usage is TRBV7-3 and J usage is TRBJ2-3, with TRBD2 matching over 14 bases. Sequencing input: PBMCs. This TCR was recovered from a woman aged 60-75 years in good health and CMV-seropositive. CDR3 sequence: CASSLTGLAGVNTQYF. The DNA of the CDR3 is TGTGCCAGCAGCTTAACGGGACTAGCGGGAGTTAATACGCAGTATTTT.